This T cell receptor (beta chain) was captured by sequencing in a study of control samples from healthy donors and cancer patients. Profiled with immunoSEQ multiplex PCR; TCRdb holds only in-frame clones, not every one. The sample lists about 110,000 clones; 82% were seen once. The CDR3 is made up of 15 amino acids. Trimming pared 6 bases from V and 0 bases from J, leaving 13 bases between. The germline gives CDR1 SGHVS, CDR2 FQNEAQ. The source of this sequence is a man aged 18 to 30 in good health. The sequencing sample was made of blood. V and J are TRBV7-8 and TRBJ2-3; D is uncertain. The CDR3 protein is CASSFQSLSTDTQYF. CDR3 DNA sequence: TGTGCCAGCAGTTTCCAAAGCTTGAGCACAGATACGCAGTATTTT.